The 30 T cell receptor beta chains given below trace back to one sample, sequenced in a study of blood T cell repertoires in COVID-19. Produced via immunoSEQ multiplex PCR; TCRdb's table is partial and in-frame only. The sample contains roughly 170,000 clones, about 86% of which appear only once. The sequenced sample consisted of peripheral blood. Every receptor here comes from a woman aged 65 to 85 with COVID-19, enrolled during active disease.

J is TRBJ2-7 and V is TRBV6-5; weak D call: TRBD2 (6 bases). CDR3 length equals 15 residues. Germline CDR1 reads MNHEY; CDR2 reads SVGAGI. With 4 bases removed from V and 6 bases from J, the gap between germline ends came to 19 bases. The CDR3: CASSSPRGLGGEQYF. Here the CDR3 DNA reads TGTGCCAGCAGTTCCCCGCGGGGACTGGGGGGCGAGCAGTACTTC.

This sequence joins TRBV7-8 and TRBJ1-1, with 7 bases identical to TRBD1. Germline values: CDR1 SGHVS, CDR2 FQNEAQ. V was clipped by 7 bases and J by 4 bases; unmatched bases: 12. This CDR3 has 15 amino acids. This CDR3 is CASTKTQGSFTEAFF. CDR3 bases: TGTGCCAGCACCAAAACACAGGGGTCGTTCACTGAAGCTTTCTTT.

V and J are TRBV29-1 and TRBJ1-5, with D possibly being TRBD1 (6 bases). CDR1 is SQVTM, CDR2 ANQGSEA, per germline. This CDR3 comprises 13 residues. V lost 6 bases to trimming and J lost 7 bases, with 16 bases between them. The CDR3 nucleotides are TGCAGCGTCACTCAGGGGCTCGGCCAGCCCCAGCATTTT. Translated: CSVTQGLGQPQHF.

The CDR3 coding sequence is TGTGCCAGCAGCGTAGGGCCACAGGGGCACCAGCCCCAGCATTTT. Protein: CASSVGPQGHQPQHF. V is TRBV9 and J is TRBJ1-5; TRBD1 agrees at 7 bases. The CDR3 is made up of 15 amino acids. CDR1 SGDLS and CDR2 YYNGEE come from the germline V gene. The V and J ends lost 0 bases and 7 bases, in that order; junction bases with no gene match: 7.

The rearrangement joins TRBV13 to TRBJ2-1; TRBD2 aligns across 11 bases. Germline lookup yields CDR1 PRHDT and CDR2 FYEKMQ (reference sequence). With V trimmed by 5 bases and J by 7 bases, 4 bases remained unmatched. This CDR3 is 14 amino acids long. This chain's CDR3 is CASSTLAGGNEQFF. The CDR3 bases are TGTGCCAGCAGCACCTTAGCGGGAGGGAATGAGCAGTTCTTC.

This chain connects TRBV29-1 to TRBJ2-1; no clear D gene. Trimming took off 4 bases at V and 1 base at J, with 14 bases between the two ends. Germline CDR1 reads SQVTM; CDR2 reads ANQGSEA. CDR3 length equals 15 residues. DNA of the CDR3: TGCAGCGTTGTTACCCCGGGTCTTTCCTACAATGAGCAGTTCTTC. Its protein product is CSVVTPGLSYNEQFF.

The rearrangement links TRBV5-1 to TRBJ1-1, with a weak D call TRBD1 (5 bases). Germline values: CDR1 SGHRS, CDR2 YFSETQ. This CDR3 has 13 residues. Trimming took 3 bases from V and 1 from J, leaving 7 bases between them. The CDR3 sequence is CASSYDRNTEAFF. CDR3 DNA sequence: TGCGCCAGCAGCTATGACAGGAACACTGAAGCTTTCTTT.

The V and J genes are TRBV18 and TRBJ1-1; no clear D gene. With 2 bases removed from V and 3 bases from J, the gap between germline ends came to 7 bases. The length of the CDR3 is 13 residues. Per the germline V gene, CDR1 is KGHSH and CDR2 is LQKENI. The CDR3 is CASSPNSYTEAFF. In DNA, the CDR3 is TGTGCCAGCTCACCAAACTCCTACACTGAAGCTTTCTTT. The variable domain in full, completed from reference TRBV18 and TRBJ1-1, reads NAGVMQNPRHLVRRRGQEARLRCSPMKGHSHVYWYRQLPEEGLKFMVYLQKENIIDESGMPKERFSAEFPKEGPSILRIQQVVRGDSAAYFCASSPNSYTEAFFGQGTRLTVV.

Here the CDR3 DNA reads TGTGCCAGCGGTCTTACAGCTCAATCCGGAAACACCATATATTTT. The encoded protein is CASGLTAQSGNTIYF. This chain uses TRBV6-5 with TRBJ1-3; D remains unclear. Per germline, CDR1 MNHEY and CDR2 SVGAGI. CDR3 length equals 15 residues. The ends were cut back, 8 bases at V and 4 bases at J, with 18 bases in the middle.

The rearrangement joins TRBV14 to TRBJ2-2; TRBD2 agrees at 7 bases. The CDR3 loop spans 16 amino acids. With V trimmed by 0 bases and J by 0 bases, 1 base remained unmatched. In germline, CDR1 is SGHDN, CDR2 FVKESK. As DNA, the CDR3 is TGTGCCAGCAGCCAAGACGGGGGGTCGAACACCGGGGAGCTGTTTTTT. Translating it yields CASSQDGGSNTGELFF.

This clone came up once. The gene calls are TRBV7-8 and TRBJ2-4; 11 nucleotides agree with TRBD2. The V and J ends lost 7 bases and 10 bases, in that order; junction bases with no gene match: 9. The CDR3 totals 14 residues. The germline CDR1 and CDR2 sequences are SGHVS and FQNEAQ. CDR3: CASKSGTSGSIQYF. The CDR3 coding sequence is TGTGCCAGCAAGTCCGGGACTAGCGGATCTATTCAGTACTTC.

This clone was recorded a few times. The chain joins TRBV24-1 to TRBJ2-2, with 9 bases that match TRBD2. The V segment lost 10 bases and the J segment 6 bases; nucleotides outside the gene matches: 11. This CDR3 comprises 15 residues. Looked up from germline, CDR1 is KGHDR and CDR2 is SFDVKD. The CDR3 reads CATREGTSLPGELFF. The CDR3 region has the DNA TGTGCCACAAGAGAAGGGACTAGCTTACCCGGGGAGCTGTTTTTT.

J is TRBJ2-1 and V is TRBV4-1, with 7 bases fitting TRBD1. The CDR3 loop spans 16 amino acids. Trimming removed 4 bases from V and 6 bases from J; junction bases left unmatched: 12. Germline CDR1 and CDR2: MGHRA and YSYEKL. The CDR3 here is CASSPGRQGVLNEQFF. DNA for the CDR3: TGCGCCAGCAGCCCGGGGCGGCAGGGGGTGCTCAATGAGCAGTTCTTC.

Only a few counts were recorded for this clone. The chain couples TRBV9 to TRBJ1-3, with 8 bases lining up with TRBD1. This CDR3 has 18 amino acids. Germline V CDR1 and CDR2: SGDLS, YYNGEE. V shed 0 bases, J shed 4 bases, and the junction held 12 bases outside the gene matches. CDR3 nucleotides: TGTGCCAGCAGCGTAGACCCCCTCCAGGGGGCTCTGGGAAACACCATATATTTT. Translating gives CASSVDPLQGALGNTIYF.

This clone was picked up a small number of times. CDR3 amino acids: CASSLVFLRSNTEAFF. CDR3 nucleotide sequence: TGTGCCAGCAGCTTAGTCTTCCTGCGATCGAACACTGAAGCTTTCTTT. The rearrangement joins TRBV7-2 to TRBJ1-1; the D is unclear. The CDR3 loop spans 16 amino acids. CDR1 and CDR2 (germline): SGHTA, FQGNSA. V shed 1 base and J shed 1 base, with 13 bases lying between them.

V is TRBV6-6 and J is TRBJ2-7, with 8 positions matching TRBD1. The germline gives CDR1 MNHNY, CDR2 SVGAGI (reference sequence). Germline trimming cut 6 bases from V and 1 base from J; bases unmatched to any gene: 8. The CDR3 runs 15 residues. The DNA of the CDR3 is TGTGCCAGCAGCTCGGGGACAGGACTTTCCTACGAGCAGTACTTC. It yields the protein CASSSGTGLSYEQYF.

This clone was found once. V gene TRBV19 combines with J gene TRBJ1-4; D uncertain. The CDR3 spans 13 residues. Germline V gene sequence: CDR1 LNHDA, CDR2 SQIVND (reference sequence). V dropped 3 bases and J dropped 7 bases, with 9 bases sitting between them. CDR3 nucleotides: TGTGCCAGTAGTATCCGGGAGGGTGAAAAACTGTTTTTT. Its translation is CASSIREGEKLFF.

The V gene is TRBV20-1, the J gene TRBJ2-1; a weak D match, TRBD2 (5 bases). From germline, CDR1 is DFQATT and CDR2 SNEGSKA (reference sequence). The CDR3 length is 12 residues. The V end was cut by 3 bases, the J end by 3 bases, with 6 bases between. The CDR3 region is CSASTSYNEQFF. The CDR3 nucleotides read TGCAGTGCTAGTACTAGCTACAATGAGCAGTTCTTC.

This clone appeared a single time. The genes are TRBV10-3 and TRBJ1-1; possible D gene TRBD1, 6 bases. V dropped 0 bases and J dropped 1 base, with 15 bases sitting between them. This CDR3 has 17 residues. Germline V lookup: CDR1 ENHRY, CDR2 SYGVKD. CDR3 loop: CAISESRGKSANTEAFF. For the CDR3, the DNA is TGTGCCATCAGTGAGTCAAGGGGGAAGAGCGCGAACACTGAAGCTTTCTTT.

In this sample, this clone turned up once. The V call is TRBV6-5, the J call TRBJ2-5, with D tentatively TRBD2 (6 bases). Germline lookup yields CDR1 MNHEY and CDR2 SVGAGI. The V end was cut by 0 bases, the J end by 2 bases, with 10 bases between. This CDR3 spans 15 amino acids. The CDR3 sequence is CASSYSRDLQETQYF. CDR3 coding DNA: TGTGCCAGCAGTTACTCGCGGGACCTACAAGAGACCCAGTACTTC.

J is TRBJ2-1 and V is TRBV5-1; D not certain. The V and J ends lost 4 bases and 0 bases respectively, with 20 bases between them. The CDR3 loop spans 18 amino acids. Germline assignment: CDR1 SGHRS and CDR2 YFSETQ. CDR3: CASSLRPVRPSSYNEQFF. CDR3 sequence (DNA): TGCGCCAGCAGCCTACGGCCCGTGAGGCCGAGCTCCTACAATGAGCAGTTCTTC.

The chain has TRBV19 and TRBJ2-5; 9 bases match TRBD1. Germline-derived CDR1 and CDR2 are LNHDA and SQIVND (reference sequence). V shed 5 bases, J shed 5 bases, and the junction held 6 bases outside the gene matches. The CDR3 is made up of 14 amino acids. CDR3 nucleotides: TGTGCCAGTAGTTCGGGACAGGGAGGGGAGACCCAGTACTTC. Translated, it gives CASSSGQGGETQYF.

V is TRBV10-3 and J is TRBJ1-4; a weak D match, TRBD1 (6 bases). The germline V gene has CDR1 ENHRY and CDR2 SYGVKD. The CDR3 covers 13 residues. With 10 bases removed from V and 8 bases from J, the gap between germline ends came to 17 bases. This chain's CDR3 is CATGGDNLEKLFF. In DNA form, the CDR3 reads TGTGCCACCGGGGGGGACAATCTAGAAAAACTGTTTTTT.

This clone was counted a single time. Other nucleotide sequences from this sample produce the same CDR3. This chain joins TRBV2 and TRBJ1-4; TRBD1 agrees at 7 bases. Germline V gene lookup returns CDR1 SNHLY and CDR2 FYNNEI. The CDR3 is 15 amino acids. V shed 6 bases and J 0 bases; nucleotides not matched to a gene: 4. The CDR3 DNA is TGTGCCAGCAGCGGGCAGGGGGCAACTAATGAAAAACTGTTTTTT. Protein product: CASSGQGATNEKLFF.

V usage is TRBV7-2 and J usage is TRBJ1-1; perhaps TRBD1 as D (5 bases). V was cut by 5 bases and J by 2 bases, with 18 bases left in between. Per the germline V gene, CDR1 is SGHTA and CDR2 is FQGNSA. The CDR3 runs to 16 residues. The CDR3 bases are TGTGCCAGCAGCCCTAAGGGGAGGGCGGTAAACACTGAAGCTTTCTTT. Encoded protein: CASSPKGRAVNTEAFF.

This clone was counted between two and nine times. V gene TRBV2 combines with J gene TRBJ2-2; 12 bases are shared with TRBD1. V lost 7 bases to trimming and J lost 6 bases; unmatched junction nucleotides: 6. Per the germline V gene, CDR1 is SNHLY and CDR2 is FYNNEI. The CDR3 loop spans 15 amino acids. CDR3 DNA: TGTGCCAGCACCCCGGGACAGGGGGCGGCCGGGGAGCTGTTTTTT. It specifies CASTPGQGAAGELFF.

V and J are TRBV19 and TRBJ1-5; unclear D gene. Trimming took off 7 bases at V and 1 base at J, with 11 bases between the two ends. Germline lookup yields CDR1 LNHDA and CDR2 SQIVND (reference sequence). The CDR3 loop spans 14 amino acids. The CDR3 region is CASNSYMSNQPQHF. In nucleotides, the CDR3 is TGTGCCAGTAACAGTTACATGAGCAATCAGCCCCAGCATTTT.

The V and J genes are TRBV7-2 and TRBJ2-5; tentatively, D is TRBD2 (5 bases). V lost 6 bases and J 8 bases, leaving 16 bases between the germline ends. Germline CDR1 reads SGHTA; CDR2 reads FQGNSA. The CDR3 length is 13 residues. This CDR3 reads CASRKDGGLTQYF. The CDR3 nucleotides read TGTGCCAGCAGGAAGGATGGCGGACTCACCCAGTACTTC.

The chain is built from TRBV4-2 and TRBJ1-2; TRBD1 matches at 7 bases. From germline, CDR1 is LGHNA and CDR2 YNFKEQ. Trimming at V came to 0 bases and at J to 8 bases, leaving 9 bases not matched to a gene. The CDR3 covers 15 residues. The CDR3 region is CASSQDLEGAWGYTF. CDR3 coding DNA: TGTGCCAGCAGCCAAGATCTTGAGGGGGCATGGGGCTACACCTTC.

The rearrangement joins TRBV10-3 to TRBJ1-1, with TRBD1 identical over 7 bases. Germline assignment: CDR1 ENHRY and CDR2 SYGVKD. The junction had 7 bases not matched to a gene; V was cut back by 6 bases and J by 6 bases. There are 13 residues in the CDR3. The CDR3 here is CAIRRQGSAEAFF. The CDR3 coding sequence is TGTGCCATCAGGAGACAGGGTTCTGCTGAAGCTTTCTTT.